These 17 T cell receptor beta chains came from one sample sequenced in a study of T cell responses to AZD1222 COVID-19 vaccine. TCRdb's table, derived via immunoSEQ multiplex PCR, lists solely in-frame clones and lacks some. The table includes 90,000 to 100,000 clones, approximately 90% detected once. The sample consisted of peripheral blood, taken on day 0 of AZD1222 vaccination. The receptors stem from an adult in good health.

V and J are TRBV19 and TRBJ1-2; tentatively, D is TRBD1 (6 bases). Germline CDR1 LNHDA, CDR2 SQIVND (reference sequence). The CDR3 consists of 14 residues. The germline V and J ends were trimmed by 6 bases and 4 bases, with 15 bases remaining between them. The DNA of the CDR3 is TGTGCCAGTAGCTCCATCGACAGGATCTATGGCTACACCTTC. The encoded protein is CASSSIDRIYGYTF.

This clone was recorded a few times. The chain recombines TRBV12-3 or TRBV12-4 with TRBJ2-7; D may be TRBD1 or TRBD2 (5 bases each). The CDR3 is 13 residues long. Trimming pared 5 bases from V and 2 bases from J, leaving 10 bases between. DNA for the CDR3: TGTGCCAGCAGTGGGACGGGGACCTACGAGCAGTACTTC. It yields the protein CASSGTGTYEQYF.

The gene calls are TRBV29-1 and TRBJ1-1; no clear D gene. This CDR3 spans 11 amino acids. Trimming removed 7 bases from V and 9 bases from J, with 15 bases in between. CDR1 is SQVTM, CDR2 ANQGSEA, per germline. CDR3 protein: CSALPRTQAFF. CDR3 nucleotides: TGCAGCGCTTTACCCCGGACTCAAGCTTTCTTT.

CDR3 region: CASSLIRGNEQFF. Here the CDR3 DNA reads TGTGCCAGCAGCTTAATCAGGGGAAATGAGCAGTTCTTC. The genes are TRBV7-3 and TRBJ2-1; possibly TRBD1 for D (6 bases). The CDR3 extends over 13 amino acids. Germline values: CDR1 SGHTA, CDR2 FQGTGA. Trimming stripped 1 base from V and 7 bases from J, with 8 bases between.

The genes are TRBV11-2 and TRBJ2-7; no reliable D call. Germline CDR1 reads SGHAT; CDR2 reads FQNNGV. The CDR3 spans 13 residues. V was pared by 2 bases and J by 0 bases, with 5 bases between. The CDR3 DNA is TGTGCCAGCAGCTTATTTAGCTCCTACGAGCAGTACTTC. Translated: CASSLFSSYEQYF.

This chain uses TRBV7-9 with TRBJ2-7; D may be TRBD2 (6 bases). The germline gives CDR1 SEHNR, CDR2 FQNEAQ (reference sequence). This CDR3 has 19 residues. Trimming removed 1 base at V and 2 bases at J, with 24 bases between. The CDR3 DNA reads as TGTGCCAGCAGCTTAGGGTGGGCGGGGAGCCCTCTTACTCCCTACGAGCAGTACTTC. It encodes CASSLGWAGSPLTPYEQYF.

The CDR3 DNA reads as TGTGCCAGCAGCCAGCCAGGGTCCGGGGAGCTGTTTTTT. This encodes CASSQPGSGELFF. J is TRBJ2-2 and V is TRBV3-1 (or the pseudogene TRBV3-2), with D perhaps TRBD1 (5 bases). The CDR3 consists of 13 residues. Per germline, CDR1 LGHDT and CDR2 YNNKEL (reference sequence). Trimming removed 3 bases at V and 6 bases at J, with 8 bases between.

This chain joins TRBV6-2 or TRBV6-3 and TRBJ1-6, with 8 nucleotides matching TRBD1. V was pared by 5 bases and J by 6 bases, with 12 bases of the junction left unmatched. This CDR3 comprises 17 residues. Germline assignment: CDR1 MNHEY and CDR2 SVGEGT. CDR3 residues: CASSTNPLQGGNSPLHF. In DNA form, the CDR3 reads TGTGCCAGCAGTACCAACCCTCTACAGGGGGGTAATTCACCCCTCCACTTT.

The rearrangement uses TRBV28 and TRBJ2-7; the D gene is possibly TRBD2 (6 bases). V lost 2 bases and J 5 bases, leaving 16 bases between the germline ends. The CDR3 loop spans 15 amino acids. The germline V gene encodes CDR1 MDHEN and CDR2 SYDVKM. CDR3 amino acids: CASSLVRGTENEQYF. For the CDR3, the DNA is TGTGCCAGCAGTTTAGTCCGGGGGACTGAAAACGAGCAGTACTTC.

This chain joins TRBV9 and TRBJ2-2, with D perhaps TRBD1 or TRBD2 (6 bases each). V shed 0 bases and J shed 2 bases, with 11 bases lying between them. The CDR3 sequence is 16 residues long. CDR1 and CDR2 from the germline V gene are SGDLS and YYNGEE. The CDR3 loop reads CASSVEGGVNTGELFF. Here the CDR3 DNA reads TGTGCCAGCAGCGTAGAGGGGGGAGTAAACACCGGGGAGCTGTTTTTT.

This clone was counted a single time. This sequence joins TRBV7-9 and TRBJ2-1; D remains ambiguous. This CDR3 contains 12 residues. CDR1 and CDR2 from the germline V gene are SEHNR and FQNEAQ (reference sequence). The ends were cut back, 5 bases at V and 6 bases at J, with 8 bases in the middle. CDR3 DNA: TGTGCCAGCAGCCTGTGGCGCAATGAGCAGTTCTTC. Its protein is CASSLWRNEQFF.

The chain couples TRBV7-3 to TRBJ2-1; maybe TRBD2 (5 bases). The V end lost 2 bases, the J end lost 2 bases, and 13 bases lay between the germline ends. Germline CDR1 reads SGHTA; CDR2 reads FQGTGA. The CDR3 is 16 amino acids. The CDR3 coding sequence is TGTGCCAGCAGCTTAGGGCGGGCGCCAGCCTACAATGAGCAGTTCTTC. Residues: CASSLGRAPAYNEQFF.

This chain uses TRBV9 with TRBJ2-2, with D possibly called TRBD1 or TRBD2 (5 bases each). CDR3 length equals 15 residues. Germline V lookup: CDR1 SGDLS, CDR2 YYNGEE. Trimming stripped 8 bases from V and 0 bases from J, with 14 bases between. DNA of the CDR3: TGTGCCAGTCATAGGGGAGACCCGAACACCGGGGAGCTGTTTTTT. Protein product: CASHRGDPNTGELFF.

J is TRBJ1-2 and V is TRBV29-1; a possible D gene is TRBD1 (6 bases). The V gene's germline CDR1 is SQVTM and CDR2 ANQGSEA. With 4 bases removed from V and 2 bases from J, the gap between germline ends came to 14 bases. The CDR3 covers 14 residues. The CDR3 DNA reads TGCAGCGTTGGGGGGACAAGTGACAACTATGGCTACACCTTC. Its translation is CSVGGTSDNYGYTF.

The chain joins TRBV2 to TRBJ1-2; TRBD1 might be the D (5 bases). This CDR3 has 15 residues. CDR1 and CDR2 (germline): SNHLY, FYNNEI. V lost 3 bases and J lost 4, with 15 bases in between. The CDR3 spells CASSEGWGSGYGYTF. DNA of the CDR3: TGTGCCAGCAGTGAGGGATGGGGGAGCGGCTATGGCTACACCTTC.

This rearrangement joins TRBV28 to TRBJ2-1; tentatively, D is TRBD2 (6 bases). Deletions cut 5 bases from V and 0 bases from J, with 14 bases between. The CDR3 is made up of 16 amino acids. Germline loops: CDR1 MDHEN, CDR2 SYDVKM. The CDR3 nucleotides are TGTGCCAGCAGTAGGGCTAGCGCAAACTCCTACAATGAGCAGTTCTTC. As protein: CASSRASANSYNEQFF.

The chain has TRBV19 and TRBJ1-1; unclear D gene. The CDR3 is made up of 15 amino acids. CDR1 and CDR2 (germline): LNHDA, SQIVND (reference sequence). V was trimmed by 8 bases and J by 0 bases, leaving 16 bases between them. The CDR3 loop is CASSRRADMNTEAFF. The CDR3 nucleotides are TGTGCCAGTTCCCGAAGAGCGGATATGAACACTGAAGCTTTCTTT.